This T cell receptor (beta chain) was documented in a study of T cell changes during pregnancy in multiple sclerosis. The assay was immunoSEQ multiplex PCR, and TCRdb's table has in-frame clones only and misses some. The data contain 30,000 to 40,000 clones, around 91% of them seen just once; the ten biggest clones take up roughly 6.1%. The CDR3 is made up of 14 amino acids. Germline CDR1 is MRHNA and CDR2 is SNTAGT. The germline V and J ends were trimmed by 8 bases and 2 bases, with 16 bases remaining between them. This clonotype was sampled from a female donor with multiple sclerosis, enrolled in a pregnancy study. The chain carries TRBV6-4 and TRBJ2-7, with D possibly matching TRBD2 (6 bases). The material was CD8+ T cells from peripheral blood mononuclear cells, obtained in the second trimester of pregnancy. The CDR3 spells CASATSIPTYEQYF. The CDR3 nucleotides read TGTGCCAGCGCTACTAGCATCCCAACCTACGAGCAGTACTTC.